This T cell receptor (beta chain) was observed in a study of shared T cell receptors in the human thymus. Germline CDR1 is MGHRA and CDR2 is YSYEKL. V was pared by 2 bases and J by 3 bases, with 19 bases between. This CDR3 contains 17 residues. Assay used: immunoSEQ multiplex PCR; TCRdb lists only in-frame clones, some missing. Seen here are about 710,000 clones, about 90% observed once, and the top ten hold over 0.008%. This sample also belongs to another study, concerning human thymus T cells. From that report: Thymus tissue was removed during corrective cardiac surgery.

The receptor was isolated from a boy under three years old with a congenital heart defect. V usage is TRBV4-1 and J usage is TRBJ1-1, with D possibly matching TRBD1 (6 bases). Input material: thymocytes. The CDR3 DNA is TGCGCCAGCAGCCAAATTGAGGGGGTGTACAGGGACACTGAAGCTTTCTTT. This gives the protein CASSQIEGVYRDTEAFF.